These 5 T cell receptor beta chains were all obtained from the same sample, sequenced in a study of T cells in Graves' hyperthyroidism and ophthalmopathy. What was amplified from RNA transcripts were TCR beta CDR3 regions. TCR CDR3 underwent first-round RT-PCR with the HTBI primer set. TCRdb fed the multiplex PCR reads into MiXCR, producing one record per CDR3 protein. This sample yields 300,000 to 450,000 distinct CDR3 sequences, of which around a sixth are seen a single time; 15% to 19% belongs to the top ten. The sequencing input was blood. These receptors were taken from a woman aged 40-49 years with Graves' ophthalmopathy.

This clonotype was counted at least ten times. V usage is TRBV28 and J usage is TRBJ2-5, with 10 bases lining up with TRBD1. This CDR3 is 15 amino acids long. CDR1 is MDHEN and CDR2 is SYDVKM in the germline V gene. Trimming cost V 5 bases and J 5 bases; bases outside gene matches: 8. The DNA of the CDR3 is TGTGCCAGCAGTGAGTGGGACAGGGGCAGTGAGACCCAGTACTTC. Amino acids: CASSEWDRGSETQYF.

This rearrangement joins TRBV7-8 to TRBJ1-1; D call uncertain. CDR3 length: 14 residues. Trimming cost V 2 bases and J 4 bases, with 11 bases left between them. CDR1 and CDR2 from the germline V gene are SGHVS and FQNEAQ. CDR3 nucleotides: TGTGCCAGCAGCTTATACGCTGGGTTCACTGAAGCTTTCTTT. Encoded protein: CASSLYAGFTEAFF.

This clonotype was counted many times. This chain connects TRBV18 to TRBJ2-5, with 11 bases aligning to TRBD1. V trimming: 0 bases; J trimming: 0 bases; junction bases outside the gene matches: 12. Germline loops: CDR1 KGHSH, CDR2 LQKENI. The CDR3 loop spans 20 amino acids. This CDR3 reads CASSPPPGQGGSWYQETQYF. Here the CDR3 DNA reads TGTGCCAGCTCACCACCTCCGGGACAGGGGGGGTCTTGGTACCAAGAGACCCAGTACTTC. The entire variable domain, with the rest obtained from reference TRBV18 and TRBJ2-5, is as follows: NAGVMQNPRHLVRRRGQEARLRCSPMKGHSHVYWYRQLPEEGLKFMVYLQKENIIDESGMPKERFSAEFPKEGPSILRIQQVVRGDSAAYFCASSPPPGQGGSWYQETQYFGPGTRLLVL.

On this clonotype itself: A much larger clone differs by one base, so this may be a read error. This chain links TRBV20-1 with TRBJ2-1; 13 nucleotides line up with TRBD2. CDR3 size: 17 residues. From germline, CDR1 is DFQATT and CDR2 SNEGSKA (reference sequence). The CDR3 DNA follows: TGCGGTGCTTCTGACGGGACTAGCGGGGCCTCCTACAATGAGCAGTTCTTC. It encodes CGASDGTSGASYNEQFF.

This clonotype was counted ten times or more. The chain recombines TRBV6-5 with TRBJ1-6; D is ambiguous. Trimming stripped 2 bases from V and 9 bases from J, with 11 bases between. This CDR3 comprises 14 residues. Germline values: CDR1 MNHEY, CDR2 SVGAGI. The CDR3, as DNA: TGTGCCAGCAGTTACGCTCCCCGGGGTTCACCCCTCCACTTT. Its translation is CASSYAPRGSPLHF.